Shown below are 17 T cell receptor beta chains from a single sample sequenced in a study of T cell changes during pregnancy in multiple sclerosis. The table came from immunoSEQ multiplex PCR; TCRdb's copy has only in-frame clones and leaves some out. The sample contains tens of thousands of clones, about nine tenths of which appear only once. The input for sequencing was peripheral blood, taken in the first trimester of pregnancy. These receptors were taken from a female donor in good health, enrolled as a control in a pregnancy study.

This chain links TRBV9 with TRBJ2-3; 8 bases line up with TRBD2. V dropped 0 bases and J dropped 4; count of bases not matched to a gene: 4. The CDR3 runs to 15 residues. Germline assignment: CDR1 SGDLS and CDR2 YYNGEE. CDR3 DNA: TGTGCCAGCAGCGTAGCTGCAGCGGGGGCAGATACGCAGTATTTT. This gives the protein CASSVAAAGADTQYF. Full variable domain (remainder filled in from reference TRBV9 and TRBJ2-3): DSGVTQTPKHLITATGQRVTLRCSPRSGDLSVYWYQQSLDQGLQFLIQYYNGEERAKGNILERFSAQQFPDLHSELNLSSLELGDSALYFCASSVAAAGADTQYFGPGTRLTVL.

The J gene is TRBJ2-4, the V gene TRBV12-5, with TRBD2 as a possible D gene (5 bases). CDR1 and CDR2 from the germline V gene are LGHNT and FRNRAP. The length of the CDR3 is 15 residues. V shed 7 bases and J shed 0 bases, with 13 bases lying between them. The CDR3 protein is CASALTGLAKNIQYF. CDR3 bases: TGTGCTAGTGCTCTGACGGGATTAGCCAAAAACATTCAGTACTTC.

CDR3: CASSARQGPGYEQYF. The DNA for the CDR3 is TGTGCCAGCAGCGCTCGACAGGGACCAGGATACGAGCAGTACTTC. The gene calls are TRBV5-4 and TRBJ2-7; 7 nucleotides align to TRBD1. After removal of 4 bases from V and 4 bases from J, the junction contained 11 bases not matched to a gene. The CDR3 contains 15 residues. Germline V lookup: CDR1 SGHNT, CDR2 YYREEE (reference sequence).

The chain couples TRBV9 to TRBJ2-5; 11 bases are shared with TRBD2. The V gene end was trimmed by 4 bases and the J gene end by 1 base; junction bases not matched to a gene: 6. From germline, CDR1 is SGDLS and CDR2 YYNGEE. The CDR3 runs to 16 residues. CDR3 bases: TGTGCCAGCAGCCTCCTAGCGGGGGGCCCCCAAGAGACCCAGTACTTC. Translated, it gives CASSLLAGGPQETQYF.

This chain's CDR3 is CASSLTSGRGTGELFF. The CDR3 nucleotides read TGTGCCAGCAGCCTGACTAGCGGGAGGGGGACCGGGGAGCTGTTTTTT. The chain has TRBV7-9 and TRBJ2-2, with 14 positions matching TRBD2. The CDR3 spans 16 residues. Looked up from germline, CDR1 is SEHNR and CDR2 is FQNEAQ (reference sequence). After removal of 5 bases from V and 5 bases from J, the junction contained 4 bases not matched to a gene.

This clone was seen a handful of times. The V and J genes are TRBV6-4 and TRBJ2-1; 11 nucleotides line up with TRBD2. Trimming removed 2 bases from V and 3 bases from J; junction bases left unmatched: 3. The germline V gene has CDR1 MRHNA and CDR2 SNTAGT. CDR3 length: 16 amino acids. The CDR3 reads CASSDGLAGDYNEQFF. The CDR3 bases are TGTGCCAGCAGTGACGGACTAGCGGGCGACTACAATGAGCAGTTCTTC.

The rearrangement uses TRBV5-6 and TRBJ1-2, with D possibly TRBD1 on 5 matching bases. Trimming pared 5 bases from V and 1 base from J, leaving 18 bases between. Germline V gives CDR1 SGHDT, CDR2 YYEEEE. CDR3 length equals 16 residues. This chain's CDR3 is CASSALYVGLNYGYTF. As DNA, the CDR3 is TGTGCCAGCAGTGCCCTCTATGTGGGGCTTAACTATGGCTACACCTTC.

The J gene is TRBJ1-5, the V gene TRBV7-2; D might be TRBD1 (5 bases). The CDR3 loop spans 15 amino acids. Trimming removed 6 bases at V and 5 bases at J, with 17 bases between. From germline, CDR1 is SGHTA and CDR2 FQGNSA. The CDR3 DNA reads as TGTGCCAGCAGGGATGGAGGGGCTGGTTATCAGCCCCAGCATTTT. As protein: CASRDGGAGYQPQHF.

This chain links TRBV18 with TRBJ2-1; D perhaps matches TRBD1 (6 bases). The germline gives CDR1 KGHSH, CDR2 LQKENI. This CDR3 region has 13 residues. Trimming removed 2 bases at V and 12 bases at J, with 14 bases between. Here the CDR3 reads CASSPRKGDGQFF. The CDR3, as DNA: TGTGCCAGCTCACCAAGAAAGGGGGACGGGCAGTTCTTC.

This sequence joins TRBV5-6 and TRBJ1-3; D is unclear. V was clipped by 4 bases and J by 3 bases, with 14 bases between them. This CDR3 region has 15 residues. Germline V gene data show CDR1 as SGHDT and CDR2 as YYEEEE. This CDR3 is CASSPGRAYGNTIYF. The CDR3 region has the DNA TGTGCCAGCAGCCCCGGGAGGGCCTATGGAAACACCATATATTTT.

This sequence joins TRBV18 and TRBJ2-5; TRBD1 might be the D (6 bases). The ends were cut back, 4 bases at V and 0 bases at J, with 18 bases in the middle. CDR1 and CDR2 (germline): KGHSH, LQKENI. The CDR3 is made up of 17 amino acids. CDR3 nucleotides: TGTGCCAGCTCACGGGACATACTACAGGTCTACCAAGAGACCCAGTACTTC. Translation: CASSRDILQVYQETQYF.

This chain links TRBV7-2 with TRBJ2-1; TRBD1 matches at 7 bases. Germline V gene data show CDR1 as SGHTA and CDR2 as FQGNSA. This CDR3 contains 12 residues. Trimming cost V 5 bases and J 10 bases; bases outside gene matches: 5. The CDR3, as DNA: TGTGCCAGCAGCCGGACAGGCATCGAGCAGTTCTTC. Protein: CASSRTGIEQFF.

V and J are TRBV6-1 and TRBJ1-3; 7 bases match TRBD1. V trimming: 8 bases; J trimming: 0 bases; junction bases outside the gene matches: 7. CDR1 is MNHNS and CDR2 is SASEGT in the germline V gene. The CDR3 is 15 residues long. Here the CDR3 DNA reads TGTGCCAGCGACTTAGGACAGGCCTCTGGAAACACCATATATTTT. It yields the protein CASDLGQASGNTIYF.

J is TRBJ1-5 and V is TRBV2; 7 nucleotides line up with TRBD1. The CDR3 spans 16 residues. CDR1 is SNHLY, CDR2 FYNNEI, per germline. With V trimmed by 7 bases and J by 0 bases, 9 bases remained unmatched. This chain's CDR3 is CASTVTGLNSNQPQHF. Written as DNA, the CDR3 is TGTGCCAGCACGGTGACAGGGCTAAATAGCAATCAGCCCCAGCATTTT. Supplemented by reference TRBV2 and TRBJ1-5, the full variable domain reads EPEVTQTPSHQVTQMGQEVILRCVPISNHLYFYWYRQILGQKVEFLVSFYNNEISEKSEIFDDQFSVERPDGSNFTLKIRSTKLEDSAMYFCASTVTGLNSNQPQHFGDGTRLSIL.

The chain is built from TRBV6-5 and TRBJ1-1, with 8 bases lining up with TRBD1. This CDR3 comprises 14 residues. The trim removed 5 bases at V and 2 bases at J, leaving 4 bases unmatched. CDR1 is MNHEY, CDR2 SVGAGI, per germline. CDR3 sequence (DNA): TGTGCCAGCAGTCGCGACAGGGGTAACACTGAAGCTTTCTTT. Its protein product is CASSRDRGNTEAFF.

V usage is TRBV5-6 and J usage is TRBJ2-7; 7 bases map to TRBD1. Germline lookup yields CDR1 SGHDT and CDR2 YYEEEE. J was trimmed by 0 bases and V by 4 bases; bases with no gene match: 7. The CDR3 covers 15 residues. The CDR3 coding sequence is TGTGCCAGCAGCATCGGGACAGAAAACTCCTACGAGCAGTACTTC. This gives the protein CASSIGTENSYEQYF.

J is TRBJ1-6 and V is TRBV11-2, with D maybe TRBD1 (5 bases). V was trimmed by 1 base and J by 10 bases, leaving 20 bases between them. Germline V gene data show CDR1 as SGHAT and CDR2 as FQNNGV. The CDR3 totals 17 residues. CDR3 nucleotides: TGTGCCAGCAGCTTAGGAGGGGACGGAGGGGAAAGGTCACCCCTCCACTTT. Translating it yields CASSLGGDGGERSPLHF.